This T cell receptor beta chain originates from a study of T-cell memory formation after mild COVID-19. 5'RACE, which relied on constant-segment primers, yielded TCR alpha and TCR beta cDNA libraries carrying sample barcodes and UMIs. TCRdb itself ran the 5' RACE reads through MiXCR, one entry per CDR3 protein. The profile shows under 250,000 distinct CDR3 sequences, approximately 9% of them singletons. The sequence came from a man aged 18-30 years who had mild COVID-19 (a few samples of this study predate the infection). Cell type and time point are not known. Sequencing used PBMCs or a T cell subset sorted from them (not recorded which).

The chain's CDR3 is CAIASGLAAVWAQYF. Written as DNA, the CDR3 is TGTGCCATCGCGTCTGGACTAGCGGCGGTATGGGCCCAGTACTTC. The chain is built from TRBV10-3 and TRBJ2-5, with 10 bases identical to TRBD2. The CDR3 runs to 15 residues. J lost 9 bases, V lost 8 bases, and 15 bases had no gene match. CDR1 ENHRY and CDR2 SYGVKD come from the germline V gene.